The clone carrying this TCR beta chain was detected many times. The antigen is not known. With a J-beta primer mix and a sample-barcoded 5' primer, a second PCR ran about 7 to 11 cycles. TCRdb reprocessed the 5' RACE reads with MiXCR, giving one entry per CDR3 protein. The sample carries 1,800,000 or so distinct CDR3 sequences, about two fifths recorded once. This specimen comes from a study of blood T cells in healthy people across ages. Whole-study context: Capture by template switching was about one barcoded beta molecule per two T cells. General study findings and limits: Among T cells, TCR beta diversity per million cells dropped roughly linearly as age rose. The long-lived group displayed more naive CD4+ cells, plus higher diversity, than the aged donors did.

The receptor's source is a human donor in good health. The sample taken for sequencing was blood.

The CDR3 loop is CASSDGTSGGADTQYF. The CDR3 coding sequence is TGTGCCAGCAGTGACGGGACTAGCGGGGGGGCAGATACGCAGTATTTT. The chain combines TRBV6-4 with TRBJ2-3; 16 bases map to TRBD2. V lost 2 bases, J lost 4 bases, and 0 bases stayed unmatched. The CDR3 has 16 amino acids. Germline CDR1 MRHNA, CDR2 SNTAGT.